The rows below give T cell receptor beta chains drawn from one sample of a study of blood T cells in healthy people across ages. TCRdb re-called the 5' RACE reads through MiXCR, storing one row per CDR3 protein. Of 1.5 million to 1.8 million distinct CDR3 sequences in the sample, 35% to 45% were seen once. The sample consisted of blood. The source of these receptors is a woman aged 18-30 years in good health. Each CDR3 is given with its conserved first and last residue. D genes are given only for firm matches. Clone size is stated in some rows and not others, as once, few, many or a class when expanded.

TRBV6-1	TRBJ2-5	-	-	CASPLGDEQYF	TGTGCCAGCCCCCTGGGGGATGAGCAGTACTTC
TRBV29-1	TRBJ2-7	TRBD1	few	CSDPGSAGTGPYEQYF	TGCAGCGACCCGGGCTCTGCCGGGACAGGGCCCTACGAGCAGTACTTC
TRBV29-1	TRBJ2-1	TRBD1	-	CSGDRDPLNEQFF	TGCAGCGGTGACAGGGATCCTTTGAATGAGCAGTTCTTC
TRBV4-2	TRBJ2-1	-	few	CASSQGDVLSYNEQFF	TGTGCCAGCAGCCAAGGGGACGTCTTATCCTACAATGAGCAGTTCTTC
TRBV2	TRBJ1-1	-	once	CASVEWNTEAFF	TGTGCCAGCGTAGAGTGGAACACTGAAGCTTTCTTT
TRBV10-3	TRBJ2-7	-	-	CAISERANEQYF	TGTGCCATCAGTGAAAGGGCTAACGAGCAGTACTTC
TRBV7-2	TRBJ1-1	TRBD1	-	CASSPGTDYFTEAFF	TGTGCCAGCAGCCCTGGGACAGACTACTTCACTGAAGCTTTCTTT
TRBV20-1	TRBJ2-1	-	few	CSANLALHNEQFF	TGCAGTGCTAACCTTGCCCTTCACAATGAGCAGTTCTTC
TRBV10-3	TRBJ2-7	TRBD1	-	CAIWTGLNEQYF	TGTGCCATATGGACAGGGTTGAACGAGCAGTACTTC
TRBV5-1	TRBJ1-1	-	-	CASSLDGTVNTEAFF	TGCGCCAGCAGCTTGGATGGGACGGTAAACACTGAAGCTTTCTTT
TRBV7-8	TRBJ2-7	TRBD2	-	CASSLEGGSFYEQYF	TGTGCCAGCAGCTTAGAGGGCGGGAGTTTTTACGAGCAGTACTTC
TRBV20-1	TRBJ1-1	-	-	CSARDLGSAGENTEAFF	TGCAGTGCTAGAGATCTGGGGTCCGCAGGGGAGAACACTGAAGCTTTCTTT
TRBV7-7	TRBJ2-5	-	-	CASSLDGGLRETQYF	TGTGCTAGCAGCTTAGACGGGGGGCTACGAGAGACCCAGTACTTC
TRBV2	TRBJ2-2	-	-	CASSGPLPPGELFF	TGTGCCAGCAGCGGGCCACTCCCGCCCGGGGAGCTGTTTTTT
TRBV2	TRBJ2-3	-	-	CASIRDLSTDTQYF	TGTGCCAGCATCAGGGACCTAAGCACAGATACGCAGTATTTT
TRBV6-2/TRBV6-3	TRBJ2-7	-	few	CASTPEAGWDNEQYF	TGTGCCAGCACCCCTGAGGCAGGTTGGGACAATGAGCAGTACTTC
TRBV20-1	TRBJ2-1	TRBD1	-	CSAGTAKNTYNEQFF	TGCAGTGCAGGGACAGCGAAAAATACCTACAATGAGCAGTTCTTC
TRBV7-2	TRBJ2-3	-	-	CVSNGGPRRTDTQYF	TGTGTCAGCAACGGGGGACCCCGGAGGACAGATACGCAGTATTTT
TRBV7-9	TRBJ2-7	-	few	CASSSATYAYEQYF	TGTGCCAGCAGCTCAGCTACCTATGCCTACGAGCAGTACTTC
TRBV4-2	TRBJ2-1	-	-	CASSQERGGYYNEQFF	TGTGCCAGCAGCCAAGAAAGGGGGGGCTACTACAATGAGCAGTTCTTC
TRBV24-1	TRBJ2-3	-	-	CATSEADQDTQYF	TGTGCCACCAGTGAGGCCGACCAAGATACGCAGTATTTT
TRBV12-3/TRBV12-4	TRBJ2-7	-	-	CASSPMYRETGAQYF	TGTGCCAGCAGTCCAATGTATCGGGAGACCGGGGCCCAGTACTTC
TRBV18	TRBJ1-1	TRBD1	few	CASSSRGQELGEAFF	TGTGCCAGCTCATCCCGCGGACAGGAACTTGGGGAAGCTTTCTTT
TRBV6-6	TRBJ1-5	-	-	CASSPPGHQPQHF	TGTGCCAGCAGCCCCCCCGGGCATCAGCCCCAGCATTTT
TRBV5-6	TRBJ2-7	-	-	CASSLVYGTSYEQYF	TGTGCCAGCAGCTTGGTGTATGGTACCTCCTACGAGCAGTACTTC
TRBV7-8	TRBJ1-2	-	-	CVSSHTSGTTNYGYTF	TGTGTCAGCAGCCATACTTCAGGGACTACTAACTATGGCTACACCTTC
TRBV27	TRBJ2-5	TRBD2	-	CASSLSWLAASNEQYF	TGTGCCAGCAGTTTATCTTGGCTAGCGGCATCAAATGAGCAGTACTTC
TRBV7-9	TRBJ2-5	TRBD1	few	CASSFERTGEGEQYF	TGTGCCAGCAGCTTCGAACGGACAGGCGAAGGGGAGCAGTACTTC
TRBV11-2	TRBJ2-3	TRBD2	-	CASSFRRAGGLLTDTQYF	TGTGCCAGCAGCTTTCGCCGGGCGGGAGGGCTCCTTACAGATACGCAGTATTTT
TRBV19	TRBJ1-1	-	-	CASTARQTLNTEAFF	TGTGCCAGTACCGCCCGACAGACACTGAACACTGAAGCTTTCTTT
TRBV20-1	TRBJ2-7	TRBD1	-	CRARLGQGQYF	TGCAGGGCTAGATTGGGACAGGGGCAGTACTTC
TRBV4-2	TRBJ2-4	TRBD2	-	CASSQWTSLTKNIQYF	TGTGCCAGCAGCCAGTGGACTAGCTTGACCAAAAACATTCAGTACTTC
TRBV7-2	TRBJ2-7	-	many	CASSLGGAPYEQYF	TGTGCCAGCAGCTTAGGAGGGGCCCCCTACGAGCAGTACTTC
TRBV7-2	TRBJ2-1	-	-	CASSPVGYNEQFF	TGTGCCAGCAGTCCAGTCGGGTACAATGAGCAGTTCTTC
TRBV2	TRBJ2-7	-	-	CASRNGQGLSYEQYF	TGTGCCAGCAGAAACGGACAGGGACTATCCTACGAGCAGTACTTC
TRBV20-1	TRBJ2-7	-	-	CSASRVLGFSYEQYF	TGCAGTGCTTCTAGGGTCTTAGGCTTCTCCTACGAGCAGTACTTC
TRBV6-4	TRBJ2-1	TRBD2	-	CASSPGLAGGFDWEQFF	TGTGCCAGCAGTCCGGGACTAGCGGGAGGGTTCGACTGGGAGCAGTTCTTC
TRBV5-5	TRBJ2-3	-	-	CASSLVLRGLGTDTQYF	TGTGCCAGCAGCTTGGTCCTTCGGGGTTTGGGCACAGATACGCAGTATTTT
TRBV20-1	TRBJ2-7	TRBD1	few	CSATGGTGESYNEQYF	TGCAGTGCTACAGGAGGGACAGGTGAATCCTACAATGAGCAGTACTTC
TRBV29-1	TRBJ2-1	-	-	CSVVRTGWQLTKNEQFF	TGCAGCGTTGTTCGGACGGGGTGGCAACTGACGAAAAATGAGCAGTTCTTC
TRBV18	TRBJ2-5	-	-	CASSPTSLLETQYF	TGTGCCAGCTCACCGACAAGTCTTCTCGAGACCCAGTACTTC
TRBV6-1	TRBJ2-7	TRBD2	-	CASSEARLAGTSYEQYF	TGTGCCAGCAGTGAAGCCCGACTAGCGGGGACCTCCTACGAGCAGTACTTC